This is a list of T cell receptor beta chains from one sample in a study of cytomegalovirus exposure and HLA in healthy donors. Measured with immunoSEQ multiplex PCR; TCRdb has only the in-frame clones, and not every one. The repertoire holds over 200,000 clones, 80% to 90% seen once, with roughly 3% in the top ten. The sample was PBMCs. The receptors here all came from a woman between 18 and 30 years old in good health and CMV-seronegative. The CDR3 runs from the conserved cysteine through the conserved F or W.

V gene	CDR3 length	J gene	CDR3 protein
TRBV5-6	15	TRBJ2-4	CASSLRTPLSGIQYF
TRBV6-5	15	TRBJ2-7	CASSWGLAETYEQYF
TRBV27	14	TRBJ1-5	CASRELYSNQPQHF
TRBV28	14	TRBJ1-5	CASSLGQGAQPQHF
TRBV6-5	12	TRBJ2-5	CASTKDGGTQYF
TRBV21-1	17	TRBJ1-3	CASSKALFAGPGNTIYF
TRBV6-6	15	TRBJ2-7	CASSFPGQGSDEQYF
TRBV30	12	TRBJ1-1	CAWSRENTEAFF
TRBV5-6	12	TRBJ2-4	CASSLTKNIQYF
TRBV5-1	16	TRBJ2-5	CASSLNGGAPQETQYF
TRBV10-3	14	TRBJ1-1	CAIRRDNLNTEAFF
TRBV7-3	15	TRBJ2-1	CASSLGANSYNEQFF
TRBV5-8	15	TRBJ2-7	CASSTARQGVHEQYF
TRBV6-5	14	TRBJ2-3	CASRRTIQRDTQYF
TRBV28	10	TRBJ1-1	CASSSKEAFF
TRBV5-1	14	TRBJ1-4	CASSMDRGGEKLFF
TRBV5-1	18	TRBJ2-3	CASSLDSQSGKAGDTQYF
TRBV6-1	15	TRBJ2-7	CASREQGVIIGEQYF
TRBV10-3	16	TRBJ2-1	CAISERLADTGNEQFF
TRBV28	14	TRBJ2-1	CASSLRSAYNEQFF
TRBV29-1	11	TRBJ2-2	CSVSNTGELFF
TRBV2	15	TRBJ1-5	CASSEARVGNQPQHF
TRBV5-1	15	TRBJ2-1	CASSLEGQGWNEQFF
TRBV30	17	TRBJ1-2	CAWKSFGDTKSYYGYTF
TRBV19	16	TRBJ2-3	CASSSRTSGSTDTQYF
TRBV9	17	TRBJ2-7	CASSVASSTSGSGEQYF
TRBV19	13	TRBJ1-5	CASSTTGRQPQHF
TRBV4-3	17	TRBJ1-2	CASSQDLDRVPNYGYTF
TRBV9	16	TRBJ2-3	CASSVQGTASTDTQYF
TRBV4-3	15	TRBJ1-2	CASSHARDRDYGYTF
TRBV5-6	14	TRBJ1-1	CASSLRTGTMRAFF
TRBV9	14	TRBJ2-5	CASSGYGGAETQYF
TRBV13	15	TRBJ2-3	CASSPTPDSPDTQYF
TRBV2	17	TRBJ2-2	CASSVVAGGPNTGELFF
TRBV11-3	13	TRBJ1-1	CASSSGVNTEAFF
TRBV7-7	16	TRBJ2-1	CASSLSSGSSYNEQFF
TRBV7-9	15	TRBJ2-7	CASSLGGRPAYEQYF
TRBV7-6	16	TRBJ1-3	CASSPRQFSPGNTIYF
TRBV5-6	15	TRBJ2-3	CASATSGRDLDTQYF
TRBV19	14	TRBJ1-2	CASSIIYSNYGYTF
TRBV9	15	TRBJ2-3	CASSVVGIGTDTQYF
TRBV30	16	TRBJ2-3	CAWAASLPLSTDTQYF
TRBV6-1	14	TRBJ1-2	CASSEPSLRGGYTF
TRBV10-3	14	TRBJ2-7	CAIKPGTGVYEQYF
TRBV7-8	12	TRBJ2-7	CASSMSGEEQYF